The text below deals with one T cell receptor beta chain. The antigen remains undetermined. Each CDR3 protein is one row after TCRdb ran MiXCR on the reads. The sample includes about 700,000 distinct CDR3 sequences, around 35% seen only once; the top ten take roughly 20%. The source of the sample is a study of T cell repertoires in cytomegalovirus infection. Across the study: The public TCR beta signatures pointed to both CMV infection and matching HLA type.

This CDR3 comprises 13 residues. Germline V gene sequence: CDR1 MNHGY, CDR2 SAAAGT. V was shortened by 5 bases and J by 2 bases, with 10 bases between the two germline ends. The receptor comes from a human donor in good health (CMV status not recorded). Some clones in this sample may be carry-over from other donors' samples. The chain is built from TRBV6-8 and TRBJ2-7; no firm D call. The material sequenced was cultured PBMCs, taken from culture after CMV antigen stimulation. CDR3 residues: CASSPATTYEQYF. CDR3 bases: TGTGCCAGCAGTCCCGCTACTACCTACGAGCAGTACTTC.